This TCR beta chain is from a study of T cell responses to AZD1222 COVID-19 vaccine. Study as a whole: Pooling of second doses given at about 4 or about 12 weeks was done.

CDR1 is SGHRS and CDR2 is YFSETQ in the germline V gene. V was pared by 4 bases and J by 4 bases, with 4 bases of the junction left unmatched. The CDR3 consists of 14 residues. The study, taken as a whole, reports: Donors in the cohort were predominantly white British and more often female, and clonal diversity was possibly underestimated. The study found vaccine-associated CD4 TCRs spanning spike, dominant at 160-218 and 743-854. All repertoire sampling was performed exclusively after the peak T cell response.

Comments on this clone: What it recognizes is unknown.

Libraries were prepared by immunoSEQ multiplex PCR; TCRdb keeps only in-frame clonotypes and omits some of them. This table holds 120,000 or so clones, 88% found once. The sequencing used peripheral blood, collected on day 0 of AZD1222 vaccination. The chain employs TRBV5-1 and TRBJ1-4; 7 bases map to TRBD1. The clonotype comes from an adult in good health. DNA for the CDR3: TGCGCCAGCAGCCTGGGACAGAATAATGAAAAACTGTTTTTT. Protein sequence: CASSLGQNNEKLFF.